This T cell receptor beta chain derives from a study of identical twins. Study-wide results and caveats: Insertions ran lower in abundant cord blood beta clonotypes, though not in memory repertoires.

TCRdb reprocessed the 5' RACE reads via MiXCR and lists one record per CDR3 protein. The sample has about 250,000 distinct CDR3 sequences; approximately 8% are singletons. This clonotype was counted at least ten times. What it binds is unknown. The same data also went into a second study, on yellow fever vaccine responses in identical twins. Turning to that study: Vaccine-induced T cell responses in twins were reportedly observed to appear partly convergent, partly personalized.

The TCR was taken from a woman younger than 35 in good health. Input material: CD8+ T cells sorted from blood.

The CDR3 region is CASIPGQGDGYTF. The CDR3 DNA reads TGTGCCAGCATCCCTGGACAGGGGGATGGCTACACCTTC. The V call is TRBV2, the J call TRBJ1-2; TRBD1 matches 10 bases. V shed 7 bases, J shed 6 bases, and the junction held 5 bases outside the gene matches. The CDR3 consists of 13 residues. CDR1 and CDR2 (germline): SNHLY, FYNNEI.